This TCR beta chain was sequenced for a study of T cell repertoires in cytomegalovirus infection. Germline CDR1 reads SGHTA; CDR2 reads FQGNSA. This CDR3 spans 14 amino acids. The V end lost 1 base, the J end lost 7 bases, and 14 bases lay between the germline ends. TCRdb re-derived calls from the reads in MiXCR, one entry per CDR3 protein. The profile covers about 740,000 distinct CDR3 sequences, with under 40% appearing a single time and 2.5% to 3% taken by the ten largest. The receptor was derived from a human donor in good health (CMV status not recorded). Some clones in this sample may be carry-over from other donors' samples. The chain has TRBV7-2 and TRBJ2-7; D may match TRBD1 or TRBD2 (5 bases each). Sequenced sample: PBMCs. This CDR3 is CASSLGSLGREQYF. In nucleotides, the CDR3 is TGTGCCAGCAGCTTAGGTTCACTGGGACGGGAGCAGTACTTC.